One and the same sample provided the 15 T cell receptor beta chains below, sequenced in a study of blood T cell repertoires in COVID-19. Sequencing used immunoSEQ multiplex PCR; TCRdb keeps in-frame clones, though not all of them. The sample has just under 250,000 clones, about 90% seen once. The sequencing input was peripheral blood. These receptors came from a woman in her 30s who had recovered from COVID-19.

This clone has a handful of counts. The V gene is TRBV5-1, the J gene TRBJ2-7; 10 nucleotides agree with TRBD2. This CDR3 has 15 amino acids. V shed 0 bases and J 3 bases; nucleotides not matched to a gene: 3. Germline CDR1 SGHRS, CDR2 YFSETQ. DNA for the CDR3: TGCGCCAGCAGCTTGGTGTCTAGCGGGGGCTACGAGCAGTACTTC. Protein: CASSLVSSGGYEQYF.

The V and J genes are TRBV23-1 and TRBJ2-2, with D unresolved. TRBV23-1 is annotated as an ORF whose role is uncertain. The CDR3 has 19 residues. The germline V and J ends were trimmed by 0 bases and 0 bases, with 17 bases remaining between them. In DNA, the CDR3 is TGCGCCAGCAGTCAATCCATGGGCAGAAAACCAACGAACACCGGGGAGCTGTTTTTT. Its translation is CASSQSMGRKPTNTGELFF.

The V and J genes are TRBV6-5 and TRBJ1-5; 8 bases map to TRBD1. V shed 7 bases and J 3 bases; nucleotides not matched to a gene: 8. Germline V gene data show CDR1 as MNHEY and CDR2 as SVGAGI. The CDR3 covers 15 residues. CDR3 protein: CASTLWTGTNQPQHF. In DNA, the CDR3 is TGTGCCAGCACCCTGTGGACAGGGACCAATCAGCCCCAGCATTTT.

The chain joins TRBV13 to TRBJ1-5; D is unresolved. Germline CDR1 PRHDT, CDR2 FYEKMQ (reference sequence). CDR3 length: 13 amino acids. Trimming removed 2 bases from V and 5 bases from J, with 7 bases in between. CDR3 bases: TGTGCCAGCAGCTTAAGTCGCGATCAGCCCCAGCATTTT. Translating it yields CASSLSRDQPQHF.

This clone appeared a single time. The chain employs TRBV28 and TRBJ2-1, with 10 bases matching TRBD2. The ends lost 4 bases at V and 9 bases at J; junction bases unmatched: 15. Germline V gene sequence: CDR1 MDHEN, CDR2 SYDVKM. There are 17 residues in the CDR3. The CDR3 nucleotides read TGTGCCAGCAGTTCTATGGTGCTAGCGGGGGAGGGTAGTGAGCAGTTCTTC. Protein product: CASSSMVLAGEGSEQFF.

This clone was recorded once. The chain uses TRBV5-6 and TRBJ2-1, with D maybe TRBD1 (6 bases). The germline V gene encodes CDR1 SGHDT and CDR2 YYEEEE. The CDR3 has 15 residues. V was pared by 3 bases and J by 6 bases, with 16 bases between. The CDR3 DNA is TGTGCCAGCAGCTGGGGGCCTCATAGATCCAATGAGCAGTTCTTC. Its protein product is CASSWGPHRSNEQFF.

This clone has only a few counts. The chain has TRBV3-1 (or the pseudogene TRBV3-2) and TRBJ2-5, with a tentative D call TRBD2 (6 bases). The CDR3 consists of 17 residues. Trimming removed 0 bases at V and 0 bases at J, with 14 bases between. Germline-derived CDR1 and CDR2 are LGHDT and YNNKEL (reference sequence). CDR3 amino acids: CASSQDQTAGNQETQYF. Here the CDR3 DNA reads TGTGCCAGCAGCCAAGACCAGACCGCGGGGAACCAAGAGACCCAGTACTTC.

The chain couples TRBV2 to TRBJ2-1, with D perhaps matching TRBD2 (5 bases). Germline lookup yields CDR1 SNHLY and CDR2 FYNNEI. V lost 0 bases and J 7 bases, leaving 13 bases between the germline ends. This CDR3 has 15 amino acids. The CDR3 sequence is CASSEAGVSWNEQFF. In DNA, the CDR3 is TGTGCCAGCAGTGAAGCCGGGGTAAGTTGGAATGAGCAGTTCTTC.

This clone was seen a few times. This chain connects TRBV2 to TRBJ2-7; possibly TRBD2 for D (6 bases). The length of the CDR3 is 11 residues. Germline V gene lookup returns CDR1 SNHLY and CDR2 FYNNEI. Trimming took 3 bases from V and 12 from J, leaving 12 bases between them. Written as DNA, the CDR3 is TGTGCCAGCAGTGACGGAGGGGTTGCGTACTTC. It is translated as CASSDGGVAYF.

This clone was counted once. The rearrangement uses TRBV15 and TRBJ2-1; 9 nucleotides match TRBD1. The CDR3 sequence is 24 residues long. Germline trimming cut 1 base from V and 0 bases from J; bases unmatched to any gene: 25. CDR1 and CDR2 (germline): LNHNV, YYDKDF (reference sequence). The CDR3 sequence is CATSRVQTGGIGALARNSYNEQFF. CDR3 nucleotide sequence: TGTGCCACCAGCAGAGTCCAGACAGGGGGTATCGGAGCCCTGGCCCGAAACTCCTACAATGAGCAGTTCTTC.

The rearrangement joins TRBV2 to TRBJ1-1; D gene ambiguous. The germline CDR1 and CDR2 sequences are SNHLY and FYNNEI. The CDR3 spans 12 residues. The V gene lost 3 bases and the J gene lost 5 bases, with 7 bases spanning the gap. The CDR3 loop reads CASSELSTEAFF. Written as DNA, the CDR3 is TGTGCCAGCAGTGAGTTGTCGACTGAAGCTTTCTTT.

With regard to this clone: The same CDR3 arises from other DNA sequences in this sample as well. The V call is TRBV19, the J call TRBJ1-5; D may be TRBD1 (5 bases). Germline values: CDR1 LNHDA, CDR2 SQIVND (reference sequence). The CDR3 is 14 amino acids. Trimming left V 2 bases short and J 0 bases short, with 5 bases between. CDR3 nucleotides: TGTGCCAGTAGTATACAGGGTAGCAATCAGCCCCAGCATTTT. Its translation: CASSIQGSNQPQHF.

This clone was detected many times. V and J are TRBV20-1 and TRBJ1-1; TRBD1 agrees at 8 bases. Germline CDR1 and CDR2: DFQATT and SNEGSKA (reference sequence). The CDR3 totals 15 residues. After removal of 3 bases from V and 1 base from J, the junction contained 7 bases not matched to a gene. CDR3 nucleotide sequence: TGCAGTGCTAGTTTTTTTGGACAGGGGAACACTGAAGCTTTCTTT. Protein product: CSASFFGQGNTEAFF.

This chain connects TRBV19 to TRBJ1-2; D gene ambiguous. The CDR3 runs to 15 residues. Germline loops: CDR1 LNHDA, CDR2 SQIVND (reference sequence). With 3 bases removed from V and 4 bases from J, the gap between germline ends came to 15 bases. The CDR3 is CASSISPAAIYGYTF. DNA of the CDR3: TGTGCCAGTAGTATTAGCCCCGCAGCGATCTATGGCTACACCTTC.

The CDR3 is CSVTERGLSSEQFF. The CDR3 DNA reads as TGCAGCGTTACCGAGCGGGGGCTAAGTAGTGAGCAGTTCTTC. The V gene is TRBV29-1, the J gene TRBJ2-1; the match to TRBD2 covers 8 bases. This CDR3 is built from 14 residues. The germline gives CDR1 SQVTM, CDR2 ANQGSEA. J lost 9 bases, V lost 5 bases, and 12 bases had no gene match.